These 16 T cell receptor beta chains were all obtained from the same sample, sequenced in a study of shared clonotypes between healthy human individuals. The method was immunoSEQ multiplex PCR; TCRdb's version includes in-frame clones alone and lacks a portion of them. There are more than 2 million clones in the sample; more than 90% occur only once, and roughly 0.13% lies in the top ten. The material sequenced was naive CD4+ T cells sorted from blood. Subset defined: CD45RA+ positively selected. The source is a man younger than 35 in good health.

The chain recombines TRBV11-2 with TRBJ2-5; 10 nucleotides align to TRBD2. V was pared by 2 bases and J by 0 bases, with 3 bases of the junction left unmatched. From germline, CDR1 is SGHAT and CDR2 FQNNGV. The CDR3 is made up of 16 amino acids. CDR3 nucleotide sequence: TGTGCCAGCAGCTTATATAGCGGGGGGTACCAAGAGACCCAGTACTTC. Protein: CASSLYSGGYQETQYF.

V is TRBV13 and J is TRBJ2-6, with D possibly matching TRBD1 (6 bases). The CDR3 contains 17 residues. Trimming pared 4 bases from V and 0 bases from J, leaving 13 bases between. CDR1 is PRHDT, CDR2 FYEKMQ, per germline (reference sequence). CDR3: CASSSRTELSGANVLTF. Here the CDR3 DNA reads TGTGCCAGCAGCTCAAGGACAGAACTCTCTGGGGCCAACGTCCTGACTTTC.

Of note for this clone: The same CDR3 can be traced to other DNA sequences in this sample. This sequence joins TRBV7-2 and TRBJ2-7; 8 positions agree with TRBD1. V lost 1 base and J lost 2; bases outside the gene matches: 1. Germline V gene lookup returns CDR1 SGHTA and CDR2 FQGNSA. This CDR3 is built from 14 residues. The CDR3 loop reads CASSLEQGAYEQYF. The CDR3 region has the DNA TGTGCCAGCAGCTTAGAACAGGGGGCCTACGAGCAGTACTTC.

The CDR3 loop reads CAWTPDRLDQPQHF. Here the CDR3 DNA reads TGTGCCTGGACCCCAGACAGATTAGATCAGCCCCAGCATTTT. This chain links TRBV30 with TRBJ1-5; perhaps TRBD1 as D (5 bases). This CDR3 is 14 amino acids long. Germline lookup yields CDR1 GTSNPN and CDR2 SVGIG (reference sequence). Between the trimmed V and J ends, which lost 4 bases and 5 bases, there was a span of 15 bases.

V gene TRBV10-1 combines with J gene TRBJ2-3; no definite D call. Between the trimmed V and J ends, which lost 3 bases and 1 base, there was a span of 11 bases. CDR1 is WNHNN, CDR2 SYGVQD, per germline (reference sequence). The CDR3 contains 15 residues. CDR3 nucleotide sequence: TGCGCCAGCAGTGAATTGCCAGGAGGCACAGATACGCAGTATTTT. Its translation: CASSELPGGTDTQYF.

V usage is TRBV30 and J usage is TRBJ1-6, with 9 bases that match TRBD1. The ends lost 3 bases at V and 6 bases at J; junction bases unmatched: 18. The length of the CDR3 is 19 residues. CDR1 is GTSNPN, CDR2 SVGIG, per germline (reference sequence). CDR3 region: CAWRGQGKTSDLTNSPLHF. CDR3 in DNA: TGTGCCTGGAGAGGACAGGGGAAAACTTCTGACCTAACTAATTCACCCCTCCACTTT.

For this clone: In the same sample, other DNA sequences code for this CDR3. Here the CDR3 reads CASSLGRKETQYF. CDR3 bases: TGTGCCAGCAGCTTAGGCAGGAAAGAGACCCAGTACTTC. The chain links TRBV7-2 to TRBJ2-5; unclear D gene. V was clipped by 1 base and J by 3 bases, with 6 bases between them. This CDR3 has 13 amino acids. In germline, CDR1 is SGHTA, CDR2 FQGNSA.

This clone was seen only a few times. Other DNA sequences in the same sample also yield this CDR3. This chain joins TRBV30 and TRBJ2-5; no clear D. The CDR3 totals 11 residues. The V and J ends lost 3 bases and 0 bases respectively, with 2 bases between them. Germline CDR1 is GTSNPN and CDR2 is SVGIG (reference sequence). This CDR3 is CAWSYQETQYF. The CDR3 region has the DNA TGTGCCTGGAGCTACCAAGAGACCCAGTACTTC.

Here the CDR3 reads CASSFLRGNQPQHF. Written as DNA, the CDR3 is TGTGCCAGCAGTTTTCTCAGGGGCAATCAGCCCCAGCATTTT. The chain employs TRBV5-6 and TRBJ1-5; possible D gene TRBD1, 5 bases. This CDR3 region has 14 residues. Deletions cut 5 bases from V and 2 bases from J, with 11 bases between. CDR1 and CDR2 from the germline V gene are SGHDT and YYEEEE.

The gene calls are TRBV28 and TRBJ1-5, with 7 nucleotides matching TRBD1. CDR3 length: 15 amino acids. The V and J ends lost 2 bases and 6 bases, in that order; junction bases with no gene match: 7. CDR1 is MDHEN and CDR2 is SYDVKM in the germline V gene. DNA for the CDR3: TGTGCCAGCAGTTTAACCCCAGGGGGACGTCAGCCCCAGCATTTT. Its protein is CASSLTPGGRQPQHF. Full variable domain (missing parts from reference TRBV28 and TRBJ1-5): DVKVTQSSRYLVKRTGEKVFLECVQDMDHENMFWYRQDPGLGLRLIYFSYDVKMKEKGDIPEGYSVSREKKERFSLILESASTNQTSMYLCASSLTPGGRQPQHFGDGTRLSIL.

The chain has TRBV18 and TRBJ2-7; D gene ambiguous. This CDR3 contains 13 residues. The V and J ends lost 3 bases and 3 bases respectively, with 9 bases between them. Germline loops: CDR1 KGHSH, CDR2 LQKENI. The CDR3 reads CASSPTDVYEQYF. In DNA form, the CDR3 reads TGTGCCAGCTCACCGACGGACGTCTACGAGCAGTACTTC.

V and J are TRBV10-3 and TRBJ2-6; D is possibly TRBD2 (5 bases). V lost 6 bases to trimming and J lost 2 bases, with 8 bases between them. The CDR3 runs to 14 residues. Germline V gene lookup returns CDR1 ENHRY and CDR2 SYGVKD. The CDR3 DNA sequence: TGTGCCATCAGGGCGGGCCCTGGGGCCAACGTCCTGACTTTC. Translated, it gives CAIRAGPGANVLTF.

The rearrangement uses TRBV5-4 and TRBJ2-7; TRBD2 matches 7 bases. The junction had 11 bases not matched to a gene; V was cut back by 4 bases and J by 4 bases. The germline V gene has CDR1 SGHNT and CDR2 YYREEE (reference sequence). The CDR3 runs to 15 residues. The CDR3 DNA follows: TGTGCCAGCAGCGTGAGTGGGCGGGAGCTTTACGAGCAGTACTTC. This gives the protein CASSVSGRELYEQYF.

The chain links TRBV30 to TRBJ2-2, with TRBD2 matching over 10 bases. Per the germline V gene, CDR1 is GTSNPN and CDR2 is SVGIG (reference sequence). V lost 2 bases to trimming and J lost 2 bases; unmatched junction nucleotides: 8. The CDR3 totals 17 residues. This CDR3 reads CAWSIIRTSGNTGELFF. CDR3 bases: TGTGCCTGGAGTATCATCCGGACTAGCGGTAACACCGGGGAGCTGTTTTTT.

The V call is TRBV10-3, the J call TRBJ1-3, with 7 bases fitting TRBD1. V gave up 8 bases and J gave up 0 bases; unmatched junction bases: 7. From germline, CDR1 is ENHRY and CDR2 SYGVKD. The CDR3 is 15 amino acids. The CDR3 loop reads CAIGDSLGSGNTIYF. CDR3 DNA sequence: TGTGCCATCGGGGACAGCTTAGGCTCTGGAAACACCATATATTTT.

The chain combines TRBV28 with TRBJ1-5; TRBD1 matches at 9 bases. CDR1 MDHEN and CDR2 SYDVKM come from the germline V gene. The CDR3 covers 15 residues. The V and J ends lost 6 bases and 7 bases, in that order; junction bases with no gene match: 10. This CDR3 is CASSSGTGSVQPQHF. CDR3 DNA: TGTGCCAGCAGCTCCGGGACAGGGTCGGTACAGCCCCAGCATTTT. Looking up the rest from reference TRBV28 and TRBJ1-5 gives the full variable domain: DVKVTQSSRYLVKRTGEKVFLECVQDMDHENMFWYRQDPGLGLRLIYFSYDVKMKEKGDIPEGYSVSREKKERFSLILESASTNQTSMYLCASSSGTGSVQPQHFGDGTRLSIL.